This T cell receptor beta chain was found in a study of response to subunit inactivated influenza vaccine listed by TCRdb under 2018. About the investigation overall: To follow how T cells responded to a trivalent subunit inactivated influenza vaccine, the researchers relied on deep quantitative profiling of the T cell receptor repertoire. Findings and caveats that apply to the study as a whole: The authors suggested that each seasonal influenza vaccination may recruit only a limited number of new T cells.

At least ten counts were recorded for this clonotype. No antigen is known for it. Base quality data are lacking; no much larger clone is found one base away. The time point label, read with the paper, signifies: approximately 40 days after influenza vaccine administration. The CDR3 covers 13 residues, taking in both the cysteine and the phenylalanine. The read is trimmed to its CDR3 DNA, 39 bases read in frame from base 1. V gives up 4 bases and J gives up 2 bases, and the segment between their germline ends measures 8 bases. The library was obtained by RT-PCR. Instrument used: Illumina HiSeq 2500. Using fastp at Q25 and MiXCR, TCRdb reprocessed the public reads and kept productive beta chains. Each CDR3 protein gets just one entry, which takes the most common genes and DNA from the rows behind it. The sample yields 500,000 to 600,000 distinct CDR3 sequences; over 10% were counted once. The ten largest clones capture over 10% of the sample.

The chain joins TRBV12-3 or TRBV12-4 to TRBJ1-2, with the D gene call left open. The sequences come from PBMCs from blood, collected 45 days after vaccination. This receptor was taken from a man between 50 and 59 years old who received an inactivated influenza vaccine. Donor details come from another sample of the same person, matched by shared clones. The CDR3 reads as follows: CASSSLENYGYTF. The DNA is as follows: TGTGCCAGCAGTTCGTTAGAAAACTATGGCTACACCTTC.